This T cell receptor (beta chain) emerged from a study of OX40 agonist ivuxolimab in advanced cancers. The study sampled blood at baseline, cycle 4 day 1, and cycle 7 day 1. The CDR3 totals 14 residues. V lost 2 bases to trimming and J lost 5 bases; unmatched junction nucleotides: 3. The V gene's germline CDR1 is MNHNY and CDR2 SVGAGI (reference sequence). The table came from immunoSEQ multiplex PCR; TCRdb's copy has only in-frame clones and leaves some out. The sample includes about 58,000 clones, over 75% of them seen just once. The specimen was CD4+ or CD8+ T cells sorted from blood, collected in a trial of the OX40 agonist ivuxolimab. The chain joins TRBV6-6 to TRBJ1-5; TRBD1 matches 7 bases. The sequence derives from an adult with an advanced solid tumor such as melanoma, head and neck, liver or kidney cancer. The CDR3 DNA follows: TGTGCCAGCAGTTACGAGACAGGGTATCAGCCCCAGCATTTT. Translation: CASSYETGYQPQHF.